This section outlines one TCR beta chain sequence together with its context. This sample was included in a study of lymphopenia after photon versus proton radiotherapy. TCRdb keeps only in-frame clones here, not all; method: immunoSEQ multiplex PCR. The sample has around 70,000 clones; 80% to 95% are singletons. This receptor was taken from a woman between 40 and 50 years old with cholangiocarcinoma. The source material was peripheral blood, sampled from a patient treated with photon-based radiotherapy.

The DNA for the CDR3 is TGTGCCACTCAAGATCGGGAGGGAAGGGCTAGCAGCACCGGGGAGCTGTTTTTT. Amino acids: CATQDREGRASSTGELFF. The J gene is TRBJ2-2, the V gene TRBV19; 8 bases are shared with TRBD2. V was pared by 10 bases and J by 4 bases, with 20 bases of the junction left unmatched. This CDR3 contains 18 residues. CDR1 is LNHDA, CDR2 SQIVND, per germline (reference sequence).